The text below deals with one TCR beta chain. The sample belongs to a study of blood T cell repertoires in COVID-19. Turning to the study itself: Some COVID-19 samples were acute and others convalescent; all came from the United States, Italy and Spain. PBMCs, B-cell-depleted T cells, or T cells were the source of the cDNA or gDNA that made up the material.

CDR3 length: 13 residues. Trimming removed 4 bases at V and 5 bases at J, with 12 bases between. Germline CDR1 SGHDT, CDR2 YYEEEE. As processed by the authors: From reference gene primer amplification, estimates of nucleated cell counts were derived. Libraries were prepared by immunoSEQ multiplex PCR; TCRdb keeps only in-frame clonotypes and omits some of them. Clonal size and the V and J genes are those of that table, whereas D and trimming came from the DNA. This table holds roughly 78,000 clones, 86% found once. The sample was peripheral blood. This chain connects TRBV5-6 to TRBJ2-5, with D maybe TRBD1 (5 bases). The receptor comes from a woman aged 55 to 70 with acute or convalescent COVID-19. CDR3 sequence reads: CASSIRDIETQYF. CDR3 nucleotide sequence: TGTGCCAGCAGCATCAGGGATATTGAGACCCAGTACTTC.